Reported below is one T cell receptor beta chain. This clone was seen a handful of times. This clone's antigen is unknown. No base quality values were provided; no much bigger clone lies one nucleotide off. This entry comes from a study of blood T cell repertoires in COVID-19 (dated by TCRdb to about 2020). General notes on the study: Samples covering the acute and convalescent phases of COVID-19 were provided by collaborators in the United States, Italy and Spain. The material from the prospective study consisted of cDNA or gDNA derived from T cells, B-cell-depleted T cells, or PBMCs. The dataset comprised deeply sampled blood TCRbeta repertoires from subjects exposed to, actively infected with, or recovered from COVID-19. The repertoires were released in a freely available public database intended as a resource for research on the immune response to SARS-CoV-2. The samples were drawn from the first 160 participants of the ongoing ImmuneRACE study and from under 1,500 subjects provided by 6 global collaborators. Sample metadata almost always included a de-identified subject ID, COVID-19 status, age in years and sex. Where HLA class I and class II types were available, the types were taken from metadata supplied by the sample provider, not from assay-based typing.

Beyond this particular receptor, the publication reports: The quantity of clinical and demographic metadata differed by source and by participant and was supplied without curation.

TCRbeta CDR3 regions were amplified from genomic DNA using the immunoSEQ Assay, a bias-controlled multiplex PCR. The source study handled its data this way. The number of nucleated cells in each sample was estimated from the amplification of reference gene primers within the assay. To quantify the absolute abundance of each unique TCRbeta CDR3 rearrangement, sequence reads were collapsed and filtered. For each sample, productive Simpson clonality was calculated by taking the square root of Simpson's diversity index across productive rearrangements. Not all clones reach the TCRdb copy of this immuneACCESS table, which keeps in-frame sequences only. Checked studies attribute under half of the gap to unresolved V genes and leave the rest unexplained. The V and J calls and clone size are taken from that table; D and trimming were inferred from the DNA. The sample table lists 180,000 or so clones, 80% to 85% of them with a count of one. Clones ranked in the top ten supply about 14% of the sample.

Ends trimmed: V by 2 bases, J by 3 bases; bases unmatched to a gene: 7. CDR1 and CDR2 are drawn from the germline V gene (reference sequence): MNHEY, SMNVEV. Its CDR3 holds 16 amino acids, cysteine through phenylalanine. Only the CDR3 region is kept as DNA, spanning 48 bases read in frame from base 1. One collaborating source in Seattle enrolled patients while the patients were actively infected and followed the patients over time throughout the course of disease. The collaborating institutions used their own protocols to collect whole blood in K2EDTA tubes. For TCRbeta analysis, collaborators shipped samples in one of three forms: frozen whole blood, isolated PBMCs, or DNA extracted from either of those sample types.

The source is a woman in her 70s with COVID-19, enrolled during active disease. Material for sequencing was peripheral blood. The sequence links TRBV27 to TRBJ2-1, and 7 junctional nucleotides match TRBD1. The CDR3 protein: CASSLQIQGSYNEQFF. The sequenced DNA is TGTGCCAGCAGTTTACAAATACAGGGGAGCTACAATGAGCAGTTCTTC.